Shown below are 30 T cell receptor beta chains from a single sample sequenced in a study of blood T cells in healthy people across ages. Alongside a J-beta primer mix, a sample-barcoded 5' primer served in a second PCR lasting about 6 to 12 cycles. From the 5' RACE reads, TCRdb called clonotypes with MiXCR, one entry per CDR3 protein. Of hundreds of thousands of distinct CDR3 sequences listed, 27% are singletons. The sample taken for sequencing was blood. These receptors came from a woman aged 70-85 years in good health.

The CDR3 bases are TGCGCCAGCAGCTTGGGACTGAGCGCTAGCACAGATACGCAGTATTTT. Its translation: CASSLGLSASTDTQYF. The chain uses TRBV5-1 and TRBJ2-3; D is uncertain. Germline V lookup: CDR1 SGHRS, CDR2 YFSETQ. Trimming cost V 0 bases and J 0 bases, with 11 bases left between them. The CDR3 extends over 16 amino acids.

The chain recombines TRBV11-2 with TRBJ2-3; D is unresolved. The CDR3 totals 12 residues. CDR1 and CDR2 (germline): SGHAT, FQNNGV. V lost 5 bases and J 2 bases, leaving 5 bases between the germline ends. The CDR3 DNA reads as TGTGCCAGCAGCATCTTCACAGATACGCAGTATTTT. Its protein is CASSIFTDTQYF.

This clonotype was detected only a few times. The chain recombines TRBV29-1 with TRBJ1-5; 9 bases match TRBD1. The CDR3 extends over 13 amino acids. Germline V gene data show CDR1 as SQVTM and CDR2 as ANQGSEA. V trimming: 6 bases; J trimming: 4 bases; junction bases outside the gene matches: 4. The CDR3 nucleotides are TGCAGCGTCGGGACAGGGTGGAATCAGCCCCAGCATTTT. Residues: CSVGTGWNQPQHF.

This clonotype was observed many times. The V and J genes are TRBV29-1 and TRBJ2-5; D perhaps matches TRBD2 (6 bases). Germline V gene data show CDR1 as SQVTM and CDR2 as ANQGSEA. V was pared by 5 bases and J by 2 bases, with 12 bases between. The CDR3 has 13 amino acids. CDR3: CSVWYGGQETQYF. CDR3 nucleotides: TGCAGCGTTTGGTACGGAGGGCAAGAGACCCAGTACTTC. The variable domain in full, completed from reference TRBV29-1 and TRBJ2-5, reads SAVISQKPSRDICQRGTSLTIQCQVDSQVTMMFWYRQQPGQSLTLIATANQGSEATYESGFVIDKFPISRPNLTFSTLTVSNMSPEDSSIYLCSVWYGGQETQYFGPGTRLLVL.

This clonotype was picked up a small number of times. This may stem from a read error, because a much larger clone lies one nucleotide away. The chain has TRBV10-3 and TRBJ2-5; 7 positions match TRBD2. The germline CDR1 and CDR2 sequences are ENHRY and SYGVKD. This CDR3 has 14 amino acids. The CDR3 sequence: CAISAGGSTETLYF. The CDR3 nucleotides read TGTGCCATCAGTGCTGGCGGGAGCACCGAGACCCTGTACTTC.

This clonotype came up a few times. CDR3 in amino acids: CSVEDPGRDREQYF. The CDR3 DNA sequence: TGCAGCGTTGAAGATCCGGGCAGGGACCGCGAGCAGTACTTC. The rearrangement uses TRBV29-1 and TRBJ2-7, with D possibly called TRBD1 or TRBD2 (5 bases each). This CDR3 is 14 amino acids long. Trimming cost V 0 bases and J 6 bases, with 15 bases left between them. The germline V gene has CDR1 SQVTM and CDR2 ANQGSEA.

The CDR3 sequence is CASSSRTYYEQYF. The CDR3 bases are TGTGCCAGCAGCTCCCGGACTTACTACGAGCAGTACTTC. The rearrangement uses TRBV7-2 and TRBJ2-5; tentatively, D is TRBD2 (5 bases). Judging by the DNA end, TRBJ2-7 fits better; the J call may be wrong. The germline V gene encodes CDR1 SGHTA and CDR2 FQGNSA. This CDR3 spans 13 amino acids.

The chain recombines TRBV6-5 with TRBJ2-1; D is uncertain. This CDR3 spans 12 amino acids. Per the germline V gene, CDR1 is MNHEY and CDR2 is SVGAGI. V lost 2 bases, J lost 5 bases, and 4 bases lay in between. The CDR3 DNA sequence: TGTGCCAGCAGTTACGGGCACAATGAGCAGTTCTTC. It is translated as CASSYGHNEQFF.

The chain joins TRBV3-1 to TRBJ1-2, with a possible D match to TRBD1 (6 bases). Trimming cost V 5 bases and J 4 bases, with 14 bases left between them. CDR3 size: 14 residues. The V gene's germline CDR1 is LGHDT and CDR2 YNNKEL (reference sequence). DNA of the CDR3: TGTGCCAGCAGCAGGGTACAGGGCCCCTATGGCTACACCTTC. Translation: CASSRVQGPYGYTF.

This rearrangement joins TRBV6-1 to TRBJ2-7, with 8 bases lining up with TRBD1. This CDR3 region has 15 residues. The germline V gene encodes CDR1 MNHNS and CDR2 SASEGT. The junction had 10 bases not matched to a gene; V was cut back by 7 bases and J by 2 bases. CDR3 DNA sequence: TGTGCCAGCATCGACAGGGGACGGGGTACCTACGAGCAGTACTTC. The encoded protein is CASIDRGRGTYEQYF.

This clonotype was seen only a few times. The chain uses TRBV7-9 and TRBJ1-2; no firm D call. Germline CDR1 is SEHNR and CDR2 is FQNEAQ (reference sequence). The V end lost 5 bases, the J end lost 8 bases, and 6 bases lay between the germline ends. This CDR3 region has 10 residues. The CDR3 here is CASSGGGYTF. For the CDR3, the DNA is TGTGCCAGCAGCGGAGGCGGCTACACCTTC.

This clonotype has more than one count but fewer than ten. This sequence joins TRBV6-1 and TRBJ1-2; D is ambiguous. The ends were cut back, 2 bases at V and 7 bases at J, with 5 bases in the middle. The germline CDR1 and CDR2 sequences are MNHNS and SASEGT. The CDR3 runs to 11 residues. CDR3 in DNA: TGTGCCAGCAGTGAAATCGGTGGCTACACCTTC. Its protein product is CASSEIGGYTF.

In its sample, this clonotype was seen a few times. The CDR3 nucleotides are TGCAGTGGGGGGACTAGTTTAATAGCAACTAGCACAGATACGCAGTATTTT. Translating it yields CSGGTSLIATSTDTQYF. This rearrangement joins TRBV20-1 to TRBJ2-3; 8 nucleotides line up with TRBD2. V lost 7 bases, J lost 0 bases, and 15 bases stayed unmatched. This CDR3 is 17 amino acids long. From germline, CDR1 is DFQATT and CDR2 SNEGSKA (reference sequence).

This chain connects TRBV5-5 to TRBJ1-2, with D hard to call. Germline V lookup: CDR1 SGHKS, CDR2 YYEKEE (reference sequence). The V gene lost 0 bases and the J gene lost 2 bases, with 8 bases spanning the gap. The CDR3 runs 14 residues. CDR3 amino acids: CASSLAVLNYGYTF. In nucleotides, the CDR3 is TGTGCCAGCAGCTTGGCCGTGCTAAACTATGGCTACACCTTC.

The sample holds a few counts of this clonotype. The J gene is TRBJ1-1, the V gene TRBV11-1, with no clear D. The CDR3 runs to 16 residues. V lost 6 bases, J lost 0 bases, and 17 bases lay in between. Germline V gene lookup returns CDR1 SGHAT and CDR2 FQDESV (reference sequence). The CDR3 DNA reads TGTGCCAGCAGGTATACTCGGGAGCCCATGAACACTGAAGCTTTCTTT. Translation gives CASRYTREPMNTEAFF.

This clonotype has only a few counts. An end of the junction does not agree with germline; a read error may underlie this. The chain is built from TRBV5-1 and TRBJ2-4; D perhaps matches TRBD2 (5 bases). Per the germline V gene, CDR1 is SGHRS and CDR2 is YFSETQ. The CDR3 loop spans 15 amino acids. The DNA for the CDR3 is TGCGTCAGCAGCCCCGATCTAGCCTTGGGTAACATTCAGTACTTC. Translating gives CVSSPDLALGNIQYF.

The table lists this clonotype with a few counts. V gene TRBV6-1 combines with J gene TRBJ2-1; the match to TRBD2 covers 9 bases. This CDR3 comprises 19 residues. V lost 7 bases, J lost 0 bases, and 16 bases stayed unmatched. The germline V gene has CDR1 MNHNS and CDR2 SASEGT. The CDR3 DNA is TGTGCCAGCACTCGGACTAGCGCCCACCTCGTTAGCTCCTACAATGAGCAGTTCTTC. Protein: CASTRTSAHLVSSYNEQFF.

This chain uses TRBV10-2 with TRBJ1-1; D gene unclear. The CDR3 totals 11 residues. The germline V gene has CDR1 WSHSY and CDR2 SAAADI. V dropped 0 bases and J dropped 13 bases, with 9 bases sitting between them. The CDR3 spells CASSESAKGFF. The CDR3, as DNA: TGCGCCAGCAGTGAGTCGGCGAAGGGTTTCTTT.

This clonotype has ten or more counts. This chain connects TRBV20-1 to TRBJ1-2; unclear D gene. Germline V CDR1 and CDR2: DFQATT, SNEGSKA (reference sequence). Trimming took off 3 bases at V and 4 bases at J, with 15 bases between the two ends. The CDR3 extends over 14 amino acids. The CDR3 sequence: CSASNIQFVYGYTF. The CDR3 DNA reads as TGCAGTGCTAGCAACATACAGTTCGTCTATGGCTACACCTTC.

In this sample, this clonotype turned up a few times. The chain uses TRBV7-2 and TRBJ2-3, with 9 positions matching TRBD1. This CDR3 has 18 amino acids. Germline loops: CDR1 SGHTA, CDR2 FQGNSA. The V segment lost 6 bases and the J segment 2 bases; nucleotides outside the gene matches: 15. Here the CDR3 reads CASRPGQGVGGSTDTQYF. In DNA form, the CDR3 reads TGTGCCAGCAGACCGGGACAGGGAGTGGGCGGATCCACAGATACGCAGTATTTT.

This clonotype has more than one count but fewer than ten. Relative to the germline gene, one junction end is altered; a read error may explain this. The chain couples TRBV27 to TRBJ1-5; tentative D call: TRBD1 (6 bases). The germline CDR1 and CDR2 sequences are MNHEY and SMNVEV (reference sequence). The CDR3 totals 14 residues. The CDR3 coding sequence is TGTGCCAGCAGTTTCGCAGGGGTGAATCGGCCCCAGCATTTT. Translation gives CASSFAGVNRPQHF.

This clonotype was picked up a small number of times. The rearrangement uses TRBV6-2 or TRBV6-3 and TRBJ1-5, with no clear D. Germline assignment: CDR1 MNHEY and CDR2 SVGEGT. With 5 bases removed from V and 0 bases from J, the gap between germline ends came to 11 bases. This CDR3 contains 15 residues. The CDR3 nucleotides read TGTGCCAGCAGTAACGAAGGTGGTAGCAATCAGCCCCAGCATTTT. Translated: CASSNEGGSNQPQHF.

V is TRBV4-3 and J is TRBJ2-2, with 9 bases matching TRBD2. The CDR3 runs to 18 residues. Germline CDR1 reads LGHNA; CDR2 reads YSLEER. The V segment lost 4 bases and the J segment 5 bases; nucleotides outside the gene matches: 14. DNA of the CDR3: TGCGCCAGCAGCCGCATCGTGGAAGCGGGGGGATGGACCGGGGAGCTGTTTTTT. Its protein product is CASSRIVEAGGWTGELFF.

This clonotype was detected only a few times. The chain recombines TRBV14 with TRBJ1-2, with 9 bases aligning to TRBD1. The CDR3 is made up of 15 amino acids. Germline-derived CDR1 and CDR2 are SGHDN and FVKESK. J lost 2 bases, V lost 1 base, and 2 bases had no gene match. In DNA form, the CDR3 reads TGTGCCAGCAGCCAAGCCGGGACAGGGAACTATGGCTACACCTTC. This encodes CASSQAGTGNYGYTF.

Here the CDR3 reads CASSREDQGSSNQPQHF. The CDR3 DNA sequence: TGTGCCAGCAGCAGGGAAGATCAGGGAAGTAGCAATCAGCCCCAGCATTTT. V and J are TRBV21-1 and TRBJ1-5; TRBD1 reflects the table's D call only, with no check against the DNA. TRBV21-1 is marked as a pseudogene. The length of the CDR3 is 17 residues.

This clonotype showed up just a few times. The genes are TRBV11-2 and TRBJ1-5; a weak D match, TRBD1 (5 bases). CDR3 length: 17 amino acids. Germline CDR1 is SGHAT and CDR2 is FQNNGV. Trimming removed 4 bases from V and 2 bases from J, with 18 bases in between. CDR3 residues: CASSSRGREIGNQPQHF. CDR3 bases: TGTGCCAGCAGCTCGAGGGGCAGGGAGATAGGCAATCAGCCCCAGCATTTT.

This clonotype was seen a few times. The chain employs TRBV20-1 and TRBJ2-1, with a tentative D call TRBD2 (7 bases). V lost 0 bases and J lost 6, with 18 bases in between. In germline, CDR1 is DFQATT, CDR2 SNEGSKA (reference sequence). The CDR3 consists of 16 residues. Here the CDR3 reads CSARDSSGGGANEQFF. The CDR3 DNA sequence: TGCAGTGCTAGAGATTCGAGCGGAGGGGGGGCCAATGAGCAGTTCTTC.

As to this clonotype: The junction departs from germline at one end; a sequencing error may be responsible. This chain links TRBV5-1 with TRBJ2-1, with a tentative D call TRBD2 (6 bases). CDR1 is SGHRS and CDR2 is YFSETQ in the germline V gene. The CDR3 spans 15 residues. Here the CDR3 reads CASILGGSSYNEQFF. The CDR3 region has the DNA TGCGCCAGCATCTTGGGGGGAAGCTCCTACAATGAGCAGTTCTTC.

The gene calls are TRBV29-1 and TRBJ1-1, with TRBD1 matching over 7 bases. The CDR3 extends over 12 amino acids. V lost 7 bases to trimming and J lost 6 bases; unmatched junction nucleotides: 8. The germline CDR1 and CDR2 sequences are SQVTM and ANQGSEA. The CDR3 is CSAGQFKAEAFF. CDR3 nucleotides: TGCAGCGCGGGACAGTTTAAAGCTGAAGCTTTCTTT.

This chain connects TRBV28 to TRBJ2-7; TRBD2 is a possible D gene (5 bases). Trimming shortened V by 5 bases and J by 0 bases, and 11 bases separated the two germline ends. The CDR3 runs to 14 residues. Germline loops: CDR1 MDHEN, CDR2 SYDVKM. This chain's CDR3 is CASSPGGLSYEQYF. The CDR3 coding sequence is TGTGCCAGCAGTCCCGGAGGTCTCTCCTACGAGCAGTACTTC.